One T cell receptor beta chain is described in this entry. Ages ranged from roughly 18 to 100 years, with residence in approximately 25 US areas. Two negative PCRs, clearance, or symptom resolution had been documented for recovered Cohort 3 donors. The sample belongs to a study of blood T cell repertoires in COVID-19. Study in general: The United States, Italy and Spain provided the acute and convalescent COVID-19 samples.

Original analysis: Reference gene primers were amplified, and this amplification served to estimate nucleated cell counts. Libraries were prepared by immunoSEQ multiplex PCR; TCRdb keeps only in-frame clonotypes and omits some of them. V, J and clone size were drawn from that table, and D and trimming were deduced from the DNA. Of roughly 180,000 clones listed, approximately 82% are singletons. The CDR3 consists of 14 residues. Trimming left V 5 bases short and J 6 bases short, with 16 bases between. Per the germline V gene, CDR1 is SEHNR and CDR2 is FQNEAQ (reference sequence). This receptor was identified in a woman between 45 and 60 years old who had recovered from COVID-19. The chain couples TRBV7-9 to TRBJ1-2; D might be TRBD1 (6 bases). The sample consisted of PBMCs or T cells enriched from blood (not recorded which). The CDR3, as DNA: TGTGCCAGCAGCACCTCGGGACAACCCAATGGCTACACCTTC. Protein sequence: CASSTSGQPNGYTF.